This T cell receptor beta chain was identified in a study of PD-1 blockade in classical Hodgkin lymphoma. Clones were read by immunoSEQ multiplex PCR, and TCRdb kept only the in-frame ones, dropping some. The table shows 20,000 to 30,000 clones, with approximately 67% occurring only once. Regarding time point: cycle 4 day 1 (C4D1), after six to seven weeks of nivolumab. Brentuximab vedotin exposure varied, and every patient relapsed after autologous stem cell transplantation. There are 13 residues in the CDR3. The germline CDR1 and CDR2 sequences are SGHVS and FNYEAQ. V lost 1 base and J 4 bases, leaving 5 bases between the germline ends.

Sequencing was performed on peripheral blood mononuclear cells (PBMCs), taken before the fourth cycle of nivolumab. The rearrangement uses TRBV7-6 and TRBJ1-5, with no clear D. The sequence was collected from a human donor with classical Hodgkin lymphoma. The CDR3 DNA follows: TGTGCCAGCAGCTTAGACGGAAATCAGCCCCAGCATTTT. Translating gives CASSLDGNQPQHF.